This T cell receptor (beta chain) comes out of a study of blood T cell repertoires in COVID-19. Study information: PBMCs, B-cell-depleted T cells, or T cells were the source of the cDNA or gDNA that made up the material.

This CDR3 is built from 15 residues. With 1 base clipped from V and 5 bases from J, the junction kept 5 bases outside the gene matches. Germline V lookup: CDR1 SGHRS, CDR2 YFSETQ. Some clones are missing from TCRdb's copy, which holds only in-frame ones; the method was immunoSEQ multiplex PCR. The data show roughly 21,000 clones, approximately 90% seen once. The sample was peripheral blood. The chain uses TRBV5-1 and TRBJ2-5; 10 bases map to TRBD2. This clonotype was sampled from a man aged 70-80 years with active COVID-19. The CDR3 DNA reads as TGCGCCAGCAGCTTGTGGGGACTAGCGATGGAGACCCAGTACTTC. Translation: CASSLWGLAMETQYF.